The 13 T cell receptor beta chains below come from one sample, sequenced in a study of blood T cell repertoires in COVID-19. The data were produced by immunoSEQ multiplex PCR, yet TCRdb's version contains in-frame clones alone and is incomplete. The sample contains just over 75,000 clones, 87% of which appear only once. Sequenced material: peripheral blood. The receptors originated from a woman older than 75 with active or convalescent COVID-19.

This CDR3 is CASSRTPGQGIGEQFF. The CDR3 DNA reads TGTGCCAGCAGCCGGACACCGGGACAGGGGATCGGGGAGCAGTTCTTC. The rearrangement uses TRBV11-2 and TRBJ2-1; TRBD1 aligns across 10 bases. CDR1 and CDR2 (germline): SGHAT, FQNNGV. This CDR3 has 16 amino acids. V was clipped by 5 bases and J by 10 bases; unmatched bases: 14. The full variable domain, its missing parts supplied by reference TRBV11-2 and TRBJ2-1, is EAGVAQSPRYKIIEKRQSVAFWCNPISGHATLYWYQQILGQGPKLLIQFQNNGVVDDSQLPKDRFSAERLKGVDSTLKIQPAKLEDSAVYLCASSRTPGQGIGEQFFGPGTRLTVL.

This rearrangement joins TRBV3-1 (or the pseudogene TRBV3-2) to TRBJ1-4; 8 bases are a match to TRBD1. This CDR3 spans 15 amino acids. V trimming: 0 bases; J trimming: 8 bases; junction bases outside the gene matches: 5. Looked up from germline, CDR1 is LGHDT and CDR2 is YNNKEL (reference sequence). CDR3 bases: TGTGCCAGCAGCCAAGAGGGACAGGTCTACGAAAAACTGTTTTTT. It yields the protein CASSQEGQVYEKLFF.

J is TRBJ1-1 and V is TRBV6-5; a weak D match, TRBD1 (6 bases). The germline V gene has CDR1 MNHEY and CDR2 SVGAGI. Trimming pared 6 bases from V and 5 bases from J, leaving 13 bases between. This CDR3 is built from 13 residues. The chain's CDR3 is CASRGTGRTEAFF. CDR3 DNA: TGTGCCAGCAGGGGAACAGGGCGAACTGAAGCTTTCTTT.

V usage is TRBV19 and J usage is TRBJ2-1; 7 bases align to TRBD1. CDR1 is LNHDA, CDR2 SQIVND, per germline (reference sequence). This CDR3 is 13 amino acids long. The trim removed 5 bases at V and 4 bases at J, leaving 2 bases unmatched. Here the CDR3 DNA reads TGTGCCAGTAGTGGGGGACAGTACAATGAGCAGTTCTTC. It specifies CASSGGQYNEQFF.

The chain has TRBV25-1 and TRBJ2-7; 7 bases fit TRBD1. The germline gives CDR1 MGHDK, CDR2 SYGVNS. This CDR3 spans 12 amino acids. Trimming at V came to 6 bases and at J to 6 bases, leaving 5 bases not matched to a gene. CDR3 amino acids: CASSRTGAEQYF. DNA of the CDR3: TGTGCCAGCAGCCGGACAGGAGCCGAGCAGTACTTC.

V gene TRBV11-2 combines with J gene TRBJ2-7; TRBD2 aligns across 12 bases. The germline V gene has CDR1 SGHAT and CDR2 FQNNGV. J lost 6 bases, V lost 5 bases, and 2 bases had no gene match. This CDR3 is built from 13 residues. CDR3 amino acids: CASSLAGGREQYF. For the CDR3, the DNA is TGTGCCAGCAGCCTAGCGGGGGGGCGCGAGCAGTACTTC.

The chain links TRBV7-8 to TRBJ2-1, with a weak D call TRBD1 (5 bases). The CDR3 covers 16 residues. The V end was cut by 5 bases, the J end by 10 bases, with 24 bases between. Germline assignment: CDR1 SGHVS and CDR2 FQNEAQ. The CDR3 DNA reads as TGTGCCAGCAGCCCGCCGACAGTAGTCTTTTTGTTAGAGCAGTTCTTC. This gives the protein CASSPPTVVFLLEQFF. Drawing the rest from reference TRBV7-8 and TRBJ2-1, the complete variable domain is GAGVSQSPRYKVAKRGQDVALRCDPISGHVSLFWYQQALGQGPEFLTYFQNEAQLDKSGLPSDRFFAERPEGSVSTLKIQRTQQEDSAVYLCASSPPTVVFLLEQFFGPGTRLTVL.

The rearrangement joins TRBV15 to TRBJ1-3; D unclear. CDR1 and CDR2 (germline): LNHNV, YYDKDF (reference sequence). The CDR3 extends over 15 amino acids. The ends were cut back, 9 bases at V and 0 bases at J, with 15 bases in the middle. The DNA of the CDR3 is TGTGCCACTCAGTCGAGCCGGGGCTCTGGAAACACCATATATTTT. Translation gives CATQSSRGSGNTIYF.

Only a few counts were recorded for this clone. V and J are TRBV10-2 and TRBJ1-2, with D perhaps matching TRBD1 (5 bases). Germline V lookup: CDR1 WSHSY, CDR2 SAAADI. This CDR3 has 13 amino acids. Trimming removed 2 bases from V and 4 bases from J, with 8 bases in between. In DNA, the CDR3 is TGCGCCAGCAGTGAGCAAAGGGGCTATGGCTACACCTTC. Translating gives CASSEQRGYGYTF.

The chain recombines TRBV9 with TRBJ1-3, with 10 bases lining up with TRBD1. Germline V gene sequence: CDR1 SGDLS, CDR2 YYNGEE. The length of the CDR3 is 17 residues. V was clipped by 5 bases and J by 0 bases; unmatched bases: 8. CDR3: CASSSRDRGFSGNTIYF. CDR3 nucleotides: TGTGCCAGCAGTAGCCGGGACAGGGGTTTCTCTGGAAACACCATATATTTT.

The rearrangement joins TRBV11-2 to TRBJ1-2, with D maybe TRBD1 (5 bases). The V gene lost 1 base and the J gene lost 8 bases, with 14 bases spanning the gap. The CDR3 loop spans 14 amino acids. The germline gives CDR1 SGHAT, CDR2 FQNNGV. The DNA of the CDR3 is TGTGCCAGCAGCTTAGCTGGGGGGGTCCCGGGCTACACCTTC. It specifies CASSLAGGVPGYTF.

This chain joins TRBV6-1 and TRBJ1-1; a possible D gene is TRBD1 (6 bases). The CDR3 runs to 17 residues. Germline CDR1 is MNHNS and CDR2 is SASEGT. The germline V and J ends were trimmed by 11 bases and 0 bases, with 25 bases remaining between them. CDR3 nucleotide sequence: TGTGCCGGCCGTGGGGGATCGGGGGGCAGAATGAACACTGAAGCTTTCTTT. Residues: CAGRGGSGGRMNTEAFF.

The V gene is TRBV5-1, the J gene TRBJ2-1, with D tentatively TRBD1 (5 bases). The CDR3 extends over 15 amino acids. The V end was cut by 1 base, the J end by 1 base, with 9 bases between. Germline V CDR1 and CDR2: SGHRS, YFSETQ. The CDR3 loop reads CASSLSQGSYNEQFF. The CDR3 nucleotides are TGCGCCAGCAGCTTGTCCCAGGGATCCTACAATGAGCAGTTCTTC.